This record looks at one TCR beta chain sequence and its context. As yet, its antigen is unknown. This entry belongs to a study of cytomegalovirus exposure and HLA in healthy donors. Whole-study findings and limits: Associated with HLA alleles at 0.05 false discovery rate in a later analysis were 16,951 TCR beta sequences. The authors confirmed in vitro that three CMV-associated chains were specific for CMV antigens. Upon later analysis, HLA-associated TCR beta chains proved more clonally expanded than other, equally common chains. The presence/absence work took it that sequencing depth was about the same across donors.

The germline V gene encodes CDR1 SGHRS and CDR2 YFSETQ. The CDR3 is 17 residues long. Trimming cost V 0 bases and J 1 base; bases outside gene matches: 7. Researchers ran the PCR with 60 Vbeta and 13 Jbeta primers. The protocol was immunoSEQ multiplex PCR, while the TCRdb copy is restricted to in-frame clones and leaves out a portion. This sample has under 200,000 clones, with roughly 80% found just once. The receptor's source is a woman aged 18-29 years in good health and CMV-seronegative. This chain links TRBV5-1 with TRBJ2-3; 8 bases line up with TRBD1. The sequencing sample was made of PBMCs. The CDR3 nucleotides read TGCGCCAGCAGCTTGGCGGTAACAGGGGGTCGCACAGATACGCAGTATTTT. It translates to CASSLAVTGGRTDTQYF. Combining the CDR3 with reference TRBV5-1 and TRBJ2-3 gives the whole variable domain KAGVTQTPRYLIKTRGQQVTLSCSPISGHRSVSWYQQTPGQGLQFLFEYFSETQRNKGNFPGRFSGRQFSNSRSEMNVSTLELGDSALYLCASSLAVTGGRTDTQYFGPGTRLTVL.